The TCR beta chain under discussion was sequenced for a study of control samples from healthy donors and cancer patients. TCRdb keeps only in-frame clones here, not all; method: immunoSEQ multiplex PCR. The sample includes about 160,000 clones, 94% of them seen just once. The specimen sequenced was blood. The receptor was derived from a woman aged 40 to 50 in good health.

CDR3 amino acids: CASSYVGGRASGEAFF. Here the CDR3 DNA reads TGTGCCAGCAGTTACGTGGGGGGGCGAGCTTCGGGTGAAGCTTTCTTT. J is TRBJ1-1 and V is TRBV6-5, with a weak D call TRBD1 (6 bases). Per the germline V gene, CDR1 is MNHEY and CDR2 is SVGAGI. V dropped 2 bases and J dropped 7 bases, with 20 bases sitting between them. CDR3 length equals 16 residues.